The 25 T cell receptor beta chains below all came from one sample that was sequenced in a study of blood T cell repertoires in COVID-19. Clones were read by immunoSEQ multiplex PCR, and TCRdb kept only the in-frame ones, dropping some. The profile shows around 340,000 clones, about 88% of them singletons. The specimen sequenced was peripheral blood. All receptors derive from a woman aged 55-70 years with COVID-19, enrolled during active disease.

The rearrangement links TRBV5-8 to TRBJ1-5; 10 nucleotides match TRBD1. The V and J ends lost 4 bases and 10 bases, in that order; junction bases with no gene match: 11. Per germline, CDR1 SGHTS and CDR2 YDEGEE. CDR3 length: 15 residues. CDR3 in DNA: TGTGCCAGCAGCCCCCGGGACAGGGGATTTCATCCCCAGCATTTT. The encoded protein is CASSPRDRGFHPQHF.

The chain has TRBV7-3 and TRBJ2-1; the match to TRBD2 covers 12 bases. With V trimmed by 5 bases and J by 8 bases, 19 bases remained unmatched. Germline assignment: CDR1 SGHTA and CDR2 FQGTGA. The CDR3 extends over 19 amino acids. The CDR3 nucleotides read TGTGCCAGCAGCCCGCGGACAGTTGGACTAGCGGGGACCAGCGATGAGCAGTTCTTC. It codes for CASSPRTVGLAGTSDEQFF.

This clone occurred once. The V call is TRBV29-1, the J call TRBJ2-5; TRBD2 matches 7 bases. J was trimmed by 1 base and V by 5 bases; bases with no gene match: 4. There are 13 residues in the CDR3. From germline, CDR1 is SQVTM and CDR2 ANQGSEA. CDR3: CSVRGGLQETQYF. In DNA, the CDR3 is TGCAGCGTTCGCGGGGGACTCCAAGAGACCCAGTACTTC.

The chain employs TRBV4-1 and TRBJ2-1, with TRBD2 as a possible D gene (7 bases). The V end was cut by 4 bases, the J end by 4 bases, with 14 bases between. This CDR3 is built from 15 residues. CDR1 and CDR2 (germline): MGHRA, YSYEKL. The CDR3 spells CASSPVGGRYNEQFF. CDR3 nucleotide sequence: TGCGCCAGCAGCCCCGTGGGGGGGCGATACAATGAGCAGTTCTTC.

The CDR3 region has the DNA TGTGCCAGTAGCTCCGGAGAGGGTATAGGCTATGGCTACACCTTC. Protein product: CASSSGEGIGYGYTF. V usage is TRBV19 and J usage is TRBJ1-2; D is unresolved. The germline V gene encodes CDR1 LNHDA and CDR2 SQIVND (reference sequence). The CDR3 sequence is 15 residues long. V was clipped by 6 bases and J by 4 bases, with 18 bases between them.

Here the CDR3 reads CASGLELSSYNEQFF. DNA for the CDR3: TGTGCTAGTGGTTTAGAGCTTAGCTCCTACAATGAGCAGTTCTTC. The chain couples TRBV12-5 to TRBJ2-1, with D hard to call. The V end was cut by 3 bases, the J end by 0 bases, with 9 bases between. The V gene's germline CDR1 is LGHNT and CDR2 FRNRAP. The CDR3 consists of 15 residues.

The chain couples TRBV7-9 to TRBJ1-2; 8 nucleotides align to TRBD1. This CDR3 has 14 amino acids. Germline CDR1 SEHNR, CDR2 FQNEAQ (reference sequence). J gave up 8 bases and V 3 bases, and 8 bases lay outside the gene matches. The CDR3 protein is CASSFQGAQGGYTF. The CDR3 DNA reads TGTGCCAGCAGCTTCCAGGGGGCCCAGGGGGGCTACACCTTC. The full variable domain, its missing parts supplied by reference TRBV7-9 and TRBJ1-2, is DTGVSQNPRHKITKRGQNVTFRCDPISEHNRLYWYRQTLGQGPEFLTYFQNEAQLEKSRLLSDRFSAERPKGSFSTLEIQRTEQGDSAMYLCASSFQGAQGGYTFGSGTRLTVV.

This clone was seen a few times. A read error may produce the germline difference seen at one junction end. CDR3 nucleotides: TGTGCCAGCAGCCAGGGACAGTCTATTATCTTT. Its protein product is CASSQGQSIIF. This chain joins TRBV4-2 and TRBJ1-1; 7 nucleotides align to TRBD1. Germline V CDR1 and CDR2: LGHNA, YNFKEQ. The CDR3 consists of 11 residues.

V usage is TRBV19 and J usage is TRBJ2-5; 9 positions agree with TRBD2. Germline values: CDR1 LNHDA, CDR2 SQIVND (reference sequence). V shed 4 bases and J 5 bases; nucleotides not matched to a gene: 8. The CDR3 extends over 15 amino acids. The CDR3 DNA reads TGTGCCAGTAGTAAAGCGGGGGGCCGACGGGAGACCCAGTACTTC. Amino acid sequence: CASSKAGGRRETQYF.

Regarding this clone: The sample holds other DNA sequences that translate to the same CDR3. The V gene is TRBV4-3, the J gene TRBJ1-1; TRBD1 might be the D (5 bases). The CDR3 is 14 residues long. The V gene lost 0 bases and the J gene lost 2 bases, with 7 bases spanning the gap. The V gene's germline CDR1 is LGHNA and CDR2 YSLEER. The CDR3 sequence is CASSQEGGNTEAFF. In DNA form, the CDR3 reads TGCGCCAGCAGCCAAGAGGGGGGTAACACTGAAGCTTTCTTT.

The chain is built from TRBV28 and TRBJ1-2; 7 nucleotides line up with TRBD1. The CDR3 totals 15 residues. Germline CDR1 MDHEN, CDR2 SYDVKM. With 2 bases clipped from V and 4 bases from J, the junction kept 7 bases outside the gene matches. This chain's CDR3 is CASSLRDSQSYGYTF. In DNA form, the CDR3 reads TGTGCCAGCAGTTTACGGGACAGTCAAAGCTATGGCTACACCTTC.

The V call is TRBV4-3, the J call TRBJ2-2; the D gene is possibly TRBD1 (5 bases). Trimming cost V 1 base and J 1 base, with 13 bases left between them. Germline V CDR1 and CDR2: LGHNA, YSLEER. The CDR3 length is 17 residues. In DNA, the CDR3 is TGCGCCAGCAGCCAAGCCCCGCGGCAGGGGAACACCGGGGAGCTGTTTTTT. This codes for CASSQAPRQGNTGELFF.

The sample holds many counts of this clone. The chain recombines TRBV20-1 with TRBJ1-2; TRBD1 might be the D (5 bases). V lost 3 bases and J lost 5, with 10 bases in between. In germline, CDR1 is DFQATT, CDR2 SNEGSKA (reference sequence). The CDR3 loop spans 12 amino acids. Here the CDR3 reads CSASKEGYGYTF. The CDR3 bases are TGCAGTGCTAGTAAGGAGGGGTATGGCTACACCTTC.

CDR3 sequence reads: CASSQVSGGQYNEQFF. The DNA for the CDR3 is TGCGCCAGCAGCCAAGTTAGCGGGGGGCAATACAATGAGCAGTTCTTC. The gene calls are TRBV4-1 and TRBJ2-1, with 10 nucleotides matching TRBD2. This CDR3 has 16 amino acids. V lost 1 base, J lost 4 bases, and 4 bases stayed unmatched. Per germline, CDR1 MGHRA and CDR2 YSYEKL.

The chain has TRBV5-1 and TRBJ2-1; unclear D gene. CDR1 and CDR2 (germline): SGHRS, YFSETQ. The CDR3 is 15 amino acids. V gave up 3 bases and J gave up 5 bases, with 15 bases separating them. The CDR3 nucleotides read TGCGCCAGCAGCTCAACCCCTAGTAAGGACAATGAGCAGTTCTTC. Protein: CASSSTPSKDNEQFF.

The chain recombines TRBV5-1 with TRBJ2-7, with D perhaps TRBD2 (7 bases). Germline CDR1 and CDR2: SGHRS and YFSETQ. This CDR3 is built from 14 residues. The germline V and J ends were trimmed by 0 bases and 4 bases, with 11 bases remaining between them. The CDR3 loop is CASSLEGGWYEQYF. The CDR3 region has the DNA TGCGCCAGCAGCTTGGAGGGGGGGTGGTACGAGCAGTACTTC.

This sequence joins TRBV28 and TRBJ1-2, with D hard to call. The CDR3 has 15 residues. V lost 3 bases to trimming and J lost 8 bases, with 19 bases between them. Germline-derived CDR1 and CDR2 are MDHEN and SYDVKM. CDR3 protein: CASSLSLARPQGYTF. DNA for the CDR3: TGTGCCAGCAGTTTGAGTCTGGCCAGGCCTCAGGGCTACACCTTC.

This chain connects TRBV30 to TRBJ2-2; D may be TRBD1 (6 bases). The CDR3 covers 15 residues. Germline CDR1 reads GTSNPN; CDR2 reads SVGIG (reference sequence). V was shortened by 2 bases and J by 2 bases, with 12 bases between the two germline ends. The CDR3 nucleotides are TGTGCCTGGAGTACCGGGACACTCAACACCGGGGAGCTGTTTTTT. Translation: CAWSTGTLNTGELFF. Together with reference TRBV30 and TRBJ2-2, the CDR3 gives the full variable domain: SQTIHQWPATLVQPVGSPLSLECTVEGTSNPNLYWYRQAAGRGLQLLFYSVGIGQISSEVPQNLSASRPQDRQFILSSKKLLLSDSGFYLCAWSTGTLNTGELFFGEGSRLTVL.

The chain carries TRBV18 and TRBJ1-2, with 7 bases matching TRBD1. The V gene end was trimmed by 0 bases and the J gene end by 7 bases; junction bases not matched to a gene: 2. Germline CDR1 KGHSH, CDR2 LQKENI. The CDR3 has 13 amino acids. The DNA of the CDR3 is TGTGCCAGCTCACCACCGTCAGGGGGTGGCTACACCTTC. Its protein is CASSPPSGGGYTF.

The chain joins TRBV4-1 to TRBJ2-2; a possible D gene is TRBD2 (6 bases). Germline V gives CDR1 MGHRA, CDR2 YSYEKL. This CDR3 contains 19 residues. Trimming took off 6 bases at V and 4 bases at J, with 27 bases between the two ends. Here the CDR3 reads CASRKLFWTRRDFTGELFF. The CDR3 DNA is TGCGCCAGCAGAAAGCTATTTTGGACACGCCGGGACTTCACCGGGGAGCTGTTTTTT.

With regard to this clone: Other nucleotide sequences in the sample specify the same CDR3. The chain employs TRBV2 and TRBJ1-2, with 7 bases that match TRBD1. Germline trimming cut 6 bases from V and 4 bases from J; bases unmatched to any gene: 2. CDR1 is SNHLY, CDR2 FYNNEI, per germline. CDR3 length equals 12 residues. This CDR3 reads CASSPGGYGYTF. CDR3 DNA sequence: TGTGCCAGCAGCCCAGGGGGCTATGGCTACACCTTC.

The J gene is TRBJ1-2, the V gene TRBV19, with TRBD1 identical over 9 bases. Germline lookup yields CDR1 LNHDA and CDR2 SQIVND (reference sequence). The CDR3 contains 16 residues. V dropped 5 bases and J dropped 1; count of bases not matched to a gene: 8. CDR3 loop: CASSYFWDRDNYGYTF. In nucleotides, the CDR3 is TGTGCCAGTAGTTACTTCTGGGACAGGGATAACTATGGCTACACCTTC. Drawing the rest from reference TRBV19 and TRBJ1-2, the complete variable domain is DGGITQSPKYLFRKEGQNVTLSCEQNLNHDAMYWYRQDPGQGLRLIYYSQIVNDFQKGDIAEGYSVSREKKESFPLTVTSAQKNPTAFYLCASSYFWDRDNYGYTFGSGTRLTVV.

The chain couples TRBV7-2 to TRBJ2-3, with 8 positions matching TRBD2. The CDR3 is 14 amino acids. Losses at the gene ends were 5 bases for V and 5 bases for J; bases not matched to a gene: 6. Germline V lookup: CDR1 SGHTA, CDR2 FQGNSA. CDR3 nucleotide sequence: TGTGCCAGCAGCCCGGGGGGGGCCCAAGATACGCAGTATTTT. Residues: CASSPGGAQDTQYF.

This chain links TRBV24-1 with TRBJ2-7; TRBD1 agrees at 9 bases. CDR3 length: 15 residues. V lost 3 bases to trimming and J lost 5 bases; unmatched junction nucleotides: 7. The germline V gene encodes CDR1 KGHDR and CDR2 SFDVKD. The CDR3 sequence is CATSDPRDRVNEQYF. CDR3 nucleotide sequence: TGTGCCACCAGTGATCCCCGGGACAGGGTTAACGAGCAGTACTTC.

The chain joins TRBV19 to TRBJ1-1; 7 bases match TRBD1. The CDR3 contains 13 residues. Germline V gives CDR1 LNHDA, CDR2 SQIVND (reference sequence). J lost 1 base, V lost 8 bases, and 4 bases had no gene match. For the CDR3, the DNA is TGTGCCAGTCAACAGGGGAAGAACACTGAAGCTTTCTTT. It codes for CASQQGKNTEAFF.